The present TCR beta chain was sequenced within a study of blood T cell repertoires in COVID-19. The overall study: The origin of the acute and convalescent COVID-19 samples was the United States, Italy and Spain.

CDR3 size: 14 residues. With V trimmed by 5 bases and J by 1 base, 4 bases remained unmatched. The germline V gene has CDR1 SQVTM and CDR2 ANQGSEA. In the authors' workflow: Reference gene primer amplification gave nucleated cell count estimates. Some clones are missing from TCRdb's copy, which holds only in-frame ones; the method was immunoSEQ multiplex PCR. Clonal size and the V and J genes are those of that table, whereas D and trimming came from the DNA. This table has approximately 54,000 clones, 90% to 95% appearing once. This receptor was identified in a man aged 45-65 years with acute or convalescent COVID-19. This chain links TRBV29-1 with TRBJ2-2; 7 bases are a match to TRBD1. The sequenced sample was peripheral blood. The CDR3 region is CSVSQGWNTGELFF. In DNA form, the CDR3 reads TGCAGCGTTTCACAGGGGTGGAACACCGGGGAGCTGTTTTTT.